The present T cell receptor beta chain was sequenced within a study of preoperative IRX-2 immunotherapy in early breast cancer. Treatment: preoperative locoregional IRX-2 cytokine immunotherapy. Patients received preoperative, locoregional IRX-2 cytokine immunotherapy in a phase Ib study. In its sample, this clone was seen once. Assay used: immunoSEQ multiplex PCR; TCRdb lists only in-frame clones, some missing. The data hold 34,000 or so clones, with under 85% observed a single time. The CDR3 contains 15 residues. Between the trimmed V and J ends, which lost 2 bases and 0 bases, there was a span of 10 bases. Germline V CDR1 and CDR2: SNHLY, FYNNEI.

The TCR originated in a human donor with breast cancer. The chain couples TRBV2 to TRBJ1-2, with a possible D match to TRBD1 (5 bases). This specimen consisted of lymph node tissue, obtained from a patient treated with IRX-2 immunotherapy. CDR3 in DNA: TGTGCCAGCAGTGAATTTCCAGGGACTAACTATGGCTACACCTTC. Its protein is CASSEFPGTNYGYTF.